Listed below are T cell receptor beta chains from one sample, sequenced in a study of T cell changes during pregnancy in multiple sclerosis. Clones were sequenced by immunoSEQ multiplex PCR, and TCRdb holds only the in-frame ones, with some missing. Found here are 60,000 or so clones, about 91% of them singletons; the top ten hold about 0.9%. Source: peripheral blood, taken before pregnancy. These receptor sequences come from a female donor with multiple sclerosis, enrolled in a pregnancy study. CDR3s include the opening cysteine and the closing phenylalanine or tryptophan. D genes are given only for firm matches. Expanded clones are given a class, and other clones once, few, many or no size at all.

d_call	clone_size	v_call	j_call	cdr3_nt	cdr3_aa
TRBD2	-	TRBV11-3	TRBJ2-3	TGTGCCAGCAGCTCCGCCCGCGGGGGTACGCAGTATTTT	CASSSARGGTQYF
-	once	TRBV7-3	TRBJ1-1	TGTGCCAGCAGCTTGAGGGAGAACACTGAAGCTTTCTTT	CASSLRENTEAFF
TRBD2	once	TRBV4-1	TRBJ2-2	TGCGCCAGCAGCCAAGAAGGGCTAGCGGGCGGGGAGCTGTTTTTT	CASSQEGLAGGELFF
-	-	TRBV4-3	TRBJ2-7	TGCGCCAGCAGCCAAGCACCGGGAATTCCCTACGAGCAGTACTTC	CASSQAPGIPYEQYF
-	-	TRBV29-1	TRBJ1-6	TGCAGCGTTGAAGAGAGTTCCGGTTCACCCCTCCACTTT	CSVEESSGSPLHF
-	-	TRBV6-4	TRBJ2-3	TGTGCCAGCAGTGACGGAGACACAGATACGCAGTATTTT	CASSDGDTDTQYF
-	-	TRBV4-2	TRBJ1-2	TGTGCCAGCAGCCAAGATCGTTCAGGGTTTGGGTATGGCTACACCTTC	CASSQDRSGFGYGYTF
-	-	TRBV2	TRBJ1-4	TGTGCCAGCAAACTGAGGTCTAATGAAAAACTGTTTTTT	CASKLRSNEKLFF
-	-	TRBV19	TRBJ1-1	TGTGCCAGTACCCGCCCCAGGGATGGGAGGGACACTGAAGCTTTCTTT	CASTRPRDGRDTEAFF
TRBD2	-	TRBV7-2	TRBJ2-7	TGTGCCAGCAGCCCCTCCCCGGGACTAGCGGGGGGGATACAGTACTTC	CASSPSPGLAGGIQYF
TRBD2	-	TRBV9	TRBJ2-2	TGTGCCAGTAACGGGGAGGGTACGAACACCGGGGAGCTGTTTTTT	CASNGEGTNTGELFF
TRBD1	-	TRBV6-5	TRBJ1-1	TGTGCCAGCAGTTACCCCCCAGGGGGGTTGAACACTGAAGCTTTCTTT	CASSYPPGGLNTEAFF
-	-	TRBV9	TRBJ2-5	TGTGCCAGCAGTTCATCGGGGGAGACCCAGTACTTC	CASSSSGETQYF
TRBD1	-	TRBV2	TRBJ2-2	TGTGCCAGCAGGGACAGGGGGCTGAACGGGGAGCTGTTTTTT	CASRDRGLNGELFF
TRBD1	-	TRBV7-3	TRBJ1-4	TGTGCCAGCAGCCCCGGGAGGGACAGGGGTGAAAAACTGTTTTTT	CASSPGRDRGEKLFF
-	-	TRBV18	TRBJ2-4	TGTGCCAGCTCACCACGTAGCGTGGGCAAAAACATTCAGTACTTC	CASSPRSVGKNIQYF
TRBD1	-	TRBV10-3	TRBJ2-3	TGTGCCATCAGCCCCCGGGACAGGGACCCGGGCCAGTATTTT	CAISPRDRDPGQYF
TRBD1	-	TRBV7-2	TRBJ2-7	TGTGCCAGCAGCCGGGACAGGACGTCCTACGAGCAGTACTTC	CASSRDRTSYEQYF
TRBD1	-	TRBV7-8	TRBJ1-1	TGTGCCAGCAGCTTTTGGACAGGGGCAGTGAACACTGAAGCTTTCTTT	CASSFWTGAVNTEAFF
TRBD2	-	TRBV7-9	TRBJ2-1	TGTGCCAGCAGCTTAGGTCTAGCGGGGGCCCAAGAAAAGTACAATGAGCAGTTCTTC	CASSLGLAGAQEKYNEQFF
TRBD1	-	TRBV10-3	TRBJ2-1	TGTGCCATCAGTGAGCCCGACAGGGGGCTCTATGAGCAGTTCTTC	CAISEPDRGLYEQFF
-	-	TRBV11-3	TRBJ1-2	TGTGCCAGCAGCAAGAGGGTAGGGAGTAAGGATGGCTACACCTTC	CASSKRVGSKDGYTF
TRBD1	-	TRBV29-1	TRBJ2-2	TGCAGCGTTTGGACAGGGGCGAACACCGGGGAGCTGTTTTTT	CSVWTGANTGELFF
-	-	TRBV7-9	TRBJ2-7	TGTGCCAGCAGCTTCCTTCGGGATGGCTACGAGCAGTACTTC	CASSFLRDGYEQYF
TRBD1	-	TRBV5-6	TRBJ1-6	TGTGCCAGCAGCAGACAGGGGCCGAATTCACCCCTCCACTTT	CASSRQGPNSPLHF
TRBD1	-	TRBV7-9	TRBJ1-2	TGTGCCAGCAGCCCCCGGACAGGGGGCGGCTACACCTTC	CASSPRTGGGYTF
TRBD1	-	TRBV15	TRBJ1-4	TGTGCCACCAGCAGAGTAACAGGGGGGAATGAAAAACTGTTTTTT	CATSRVTGGNEKLFF
-	-	TRBV5-4	TRBJ1-5	TGTGCCAGCAGCAGGGGCGGTTCTAATAGCAATCAGCCCCAGCATTTT	CASSRGGSNSNQPQHF
TRBD1	-	TRBV5-8	TRBJ1-6	TGTGCCAGCAGCTTGAACAGGGGTCGGCCACCCCTCCACTTT	CASSLNRGRPPLHF
-	-	TRBV13	TRBJ2-2	TGTGCCAGCAGCTTATTAAGACACGTCAACACCGGGGAGCTGTTTTTT	CASSLLRHVNTGELFF
-	-	TRBV9	TRBJ2-3	TGTGCCAGCAGGGCGGGACTTAGCACAGATACGCAGTATTTT	CASRAGLSTDTQYF
TRBD1	-	TRBV23-1	TRBJ2-3	TGCGCCAGCAGTCGTAGGGGACAGAATAAACGGGATACGCAGTATTTT	CASSRRGQNKRDTQYF
TRBD1	-	TRBV14	TRBJ1-2	TGTGCCAGCAGCCAGCCGGGACAGCCAGTCTATGGCTACACCTTC	CASSQPGQPVYGYTF